Listed below are T cell receptor beta chains from one sample, sequenced in a study of post-analysis software for immune sequencing data. MiXCR, applied by TCRdb to the PCR reads, yields one record per CDR3 protein. This sample carries 350,000 to 450,000 distinct CDR3 sequences, around 33% of them seen once, and the ten largest clones take about an eighth. Source material: blood. These TCRs come from a girl aged 5-17 years with multiple sclerosis. The CDR3 runs from the conserved cysteine through the conserved F or W. Fields, in order: V gene, J gene, D gene, clone size, CDR3 protein, CDR3 DNA. A D gene is named only where the DNA matches it firmly. Expanded clones are given a class, and other clones once, few, many or no size at all.

V: TRBV20-1
J: TRBJ2-1
D: TRBD2
size: few
CDR3: CSASQAGGRINAEQFF
DNA: TGCAGTGCTAGTCAAGCGGGGGGCCGTATAAACGCGGAGCAGTTCTTC

V: TRBV12-3/TRBV12-4
J: TRBJ2-5
D: TRBD1
size: many
CDR3: CASSHRGLQETQYF
DNA: TGTGCCAGCAGCCACAGGGGGCTACAAGAGACCCAGTACTTC

V: TRBV9
J: TRBJ2-7
D: .
size: few
CDR3: CASSAGPDSLSEQYF
DNA: TGTGCCAGCAGCGCCGGGCCGGACTCCTTAAGCGAGCAGTACTTC

V: TRBV9
J: TRBJ2-7
D: .
size: few
CDR3: CASSPRRGAYEQYF
DNA: TGTGCCAGCAGCCCCCGAAGGGGGGCATACGAGCAGTACTTC

V: TRBV24-1
J: TRBJ2-3
D: .
size: few
CDR3: CATSGWEEAGGDTQYF
DNA: TGTGCCACCAGTGGTTGGGAGGAGGCAGGTGGAGATACGCAGTATTTT

V: TRBV27
J: TRBJ2-6
D: .
size: .
CDR3: CASSALRFSGANVLTF
DNA: TGTGCCAGCAGCGCACTACGGTTTTCTGGGGCCAACGTCCTGACTTTC

V: TRBV6-1
J: TRBJ1-5
D: .
size: .
CDR3: CASTLGGGPQPQHF
DNA: TGTGCCAGCACTCTTGGAGGGGGGCCTCAGCCCCAGCATTTT

V: TRBV5-1
J: TRBJ2-3
D: TRBD1
size: .
CDR3: CASSQGDGADTQYF
DNA: TGCGCCAGCAGCCAGGGGGACGGGGCAGATACGCAGTATTTT

V: TRBV4-1
J: TRBJ2-5
D: .
size: .
CDR3: CASSQEGDYQETQYF
DNA: TGCGCCAGCAGCCAAGAAGGGGACTACCAAGAGACCCAGTACTTC

V: TRBV6-2/TRBV6-3
J: TRBJ2-1
D: TRBD2
size: .
CDR3: CASSGIAGANYNEQFF
DNA: TGTGCCAGCAGTGGAATAGCGGGGGCCAACTACAATGAGCAGTTCTTC

V: TRBV28
J: TRBJ2-5
D: .
size: .
CDR3: CASRGGVGETQYF
DNA: TGTGCCAGCAGGGGGGGCGTGGGAGAGACCCAGTACTTC

V: TRBV7-3
J: TRBJ2-3
D: .
size: .
CDR3: CASSLTAGPLSTDTQYF
DNA: TGTGCCAGCAGCTTAACGGCAGGACCCCTTAGCACAGATACGCAGTATTTT

V: TRBV12-3/TRBV12-4
J: TRBJ1-5
D: .
size: once
CDR3: CASRPTGGANQPQHF
DNA: TGTGCCAGCAGGCCTACAGGAGGAGCCAATCAGCCCCAGCATTTT

V: TRBV20-1
J: TRBJ2-5
D: .
size: .
CDR3: CSARRATGGVVETQYF
DNA: TGCAGTGCTAGAAGGGCGACGGGGGGCGTGGTAGAGACCCAGTACTTC

V: TRBV4-3
J: TRBJ2-7
D: .
size: few
CDR3: CASSRGPLSGEQYF
DNA: TGCGCCAGCAGCCGGGGACCCCTCTCGGGCGAGCAGTACTTC

V: TRBV15
J: TRBJ2-1
D: .
size: .
CDR3: CATSRDWDNRNEQFF
DNA: TGTGCCACCAGCAGAGATTGGGACAACCGCAATGAGCAGTTCTTC

V: TRBV24-1
J: TRBJ2-1
D: TRBD1
size: .
CDR3: CATSGSGTGAREQFF
DNA: TGTGCCACCAGTGGTTCCGGGACAGGGGCCCGTGAGCAGTTCTTC

V: TRBV29-1
J: TRBJ2-2
D: .
size: .
CDR3: CSVTRGDTGELFF
DNA: TGCAGCGTTACCAGGGGGGACACCGGGGAGCTGTTTTTT

V: TRBV7-2
J: TRBJ1-4
D: .
size: many
CDR3: CASRRMGGDDEKLFF
DNA: TGTGCCAGCAGACGCATGGGGGGGGATGATGAAAAACTGTTTTTT

V: TRBV13
J: TRBJ2-1
D: .
size: .
CDR3: CASSLYSLNEQFF
DNA: TGTGCCAGCAGCCTTTACAGCCTCAATGAGCAGTTCTTC

V: TRBV29-1
J: TRBJ2-5
D: .
size: .
CDR3: CSVDTRRVQETQYF
DNA: TGCAGCGTTGATACTAGGAGGGTCCAAGAGACCCAGTACTTC

V: TRBV9
J: TRBJ2-1
D: .
size: few
CDR3: CASSGMGYNEQFF
DNA: TGTGCCAGCAGCGGGATGGGATACAATGAGCAGTTCTTC

V: TRBV6-6
J: TRBJ2-5
D: .
size: few
CDR3: CASSTSGTINEQYF
DNA: TGTGCCAGCAGCACTTCCGGGACAATCAATGAGCAGTACTTC

V: TRBV7-6
J: TRBJ1-1
D: .
size: .
CDR3: CASSTQTDTEAFF
DNA: TGTGCCAGCAGCACCCAGACAGACACTGAAGCTTTCTTT

V: TRBV7-7
J: TRBJ2-5
D: .
size: few
CDR3: CASSLSDEETQYF
DNA: TGTGCTAGCAGCTTATCGGATGAAGAGACCCAGTACTTC

V: TRBV12-3/TRBV12-4
J: TRBJ2-1
D: .
size: .
CDR3: CASSPSLAEATLYNEQFF
DNA: TGTGCCAGCAGTCCCTCCCTGGCGGAGGCCACTTTATACAATGAGCAGTTCTTC

V: TRBV5-1
J: TRBJ2-1
D: .
size: .
CDR3: CASSWTGEQFF
DNA: TGCGCCAGCAGCTGGACCGGGGAGCAGTTCTTC

V: TRBV20-1
J: TRBJ1-4
D: .
size: .
CDR3: CSGAGPNEKLFF
DNA: TGCAGTGGGGCAGGGCCTAATGAAAAACTGTTTTTT